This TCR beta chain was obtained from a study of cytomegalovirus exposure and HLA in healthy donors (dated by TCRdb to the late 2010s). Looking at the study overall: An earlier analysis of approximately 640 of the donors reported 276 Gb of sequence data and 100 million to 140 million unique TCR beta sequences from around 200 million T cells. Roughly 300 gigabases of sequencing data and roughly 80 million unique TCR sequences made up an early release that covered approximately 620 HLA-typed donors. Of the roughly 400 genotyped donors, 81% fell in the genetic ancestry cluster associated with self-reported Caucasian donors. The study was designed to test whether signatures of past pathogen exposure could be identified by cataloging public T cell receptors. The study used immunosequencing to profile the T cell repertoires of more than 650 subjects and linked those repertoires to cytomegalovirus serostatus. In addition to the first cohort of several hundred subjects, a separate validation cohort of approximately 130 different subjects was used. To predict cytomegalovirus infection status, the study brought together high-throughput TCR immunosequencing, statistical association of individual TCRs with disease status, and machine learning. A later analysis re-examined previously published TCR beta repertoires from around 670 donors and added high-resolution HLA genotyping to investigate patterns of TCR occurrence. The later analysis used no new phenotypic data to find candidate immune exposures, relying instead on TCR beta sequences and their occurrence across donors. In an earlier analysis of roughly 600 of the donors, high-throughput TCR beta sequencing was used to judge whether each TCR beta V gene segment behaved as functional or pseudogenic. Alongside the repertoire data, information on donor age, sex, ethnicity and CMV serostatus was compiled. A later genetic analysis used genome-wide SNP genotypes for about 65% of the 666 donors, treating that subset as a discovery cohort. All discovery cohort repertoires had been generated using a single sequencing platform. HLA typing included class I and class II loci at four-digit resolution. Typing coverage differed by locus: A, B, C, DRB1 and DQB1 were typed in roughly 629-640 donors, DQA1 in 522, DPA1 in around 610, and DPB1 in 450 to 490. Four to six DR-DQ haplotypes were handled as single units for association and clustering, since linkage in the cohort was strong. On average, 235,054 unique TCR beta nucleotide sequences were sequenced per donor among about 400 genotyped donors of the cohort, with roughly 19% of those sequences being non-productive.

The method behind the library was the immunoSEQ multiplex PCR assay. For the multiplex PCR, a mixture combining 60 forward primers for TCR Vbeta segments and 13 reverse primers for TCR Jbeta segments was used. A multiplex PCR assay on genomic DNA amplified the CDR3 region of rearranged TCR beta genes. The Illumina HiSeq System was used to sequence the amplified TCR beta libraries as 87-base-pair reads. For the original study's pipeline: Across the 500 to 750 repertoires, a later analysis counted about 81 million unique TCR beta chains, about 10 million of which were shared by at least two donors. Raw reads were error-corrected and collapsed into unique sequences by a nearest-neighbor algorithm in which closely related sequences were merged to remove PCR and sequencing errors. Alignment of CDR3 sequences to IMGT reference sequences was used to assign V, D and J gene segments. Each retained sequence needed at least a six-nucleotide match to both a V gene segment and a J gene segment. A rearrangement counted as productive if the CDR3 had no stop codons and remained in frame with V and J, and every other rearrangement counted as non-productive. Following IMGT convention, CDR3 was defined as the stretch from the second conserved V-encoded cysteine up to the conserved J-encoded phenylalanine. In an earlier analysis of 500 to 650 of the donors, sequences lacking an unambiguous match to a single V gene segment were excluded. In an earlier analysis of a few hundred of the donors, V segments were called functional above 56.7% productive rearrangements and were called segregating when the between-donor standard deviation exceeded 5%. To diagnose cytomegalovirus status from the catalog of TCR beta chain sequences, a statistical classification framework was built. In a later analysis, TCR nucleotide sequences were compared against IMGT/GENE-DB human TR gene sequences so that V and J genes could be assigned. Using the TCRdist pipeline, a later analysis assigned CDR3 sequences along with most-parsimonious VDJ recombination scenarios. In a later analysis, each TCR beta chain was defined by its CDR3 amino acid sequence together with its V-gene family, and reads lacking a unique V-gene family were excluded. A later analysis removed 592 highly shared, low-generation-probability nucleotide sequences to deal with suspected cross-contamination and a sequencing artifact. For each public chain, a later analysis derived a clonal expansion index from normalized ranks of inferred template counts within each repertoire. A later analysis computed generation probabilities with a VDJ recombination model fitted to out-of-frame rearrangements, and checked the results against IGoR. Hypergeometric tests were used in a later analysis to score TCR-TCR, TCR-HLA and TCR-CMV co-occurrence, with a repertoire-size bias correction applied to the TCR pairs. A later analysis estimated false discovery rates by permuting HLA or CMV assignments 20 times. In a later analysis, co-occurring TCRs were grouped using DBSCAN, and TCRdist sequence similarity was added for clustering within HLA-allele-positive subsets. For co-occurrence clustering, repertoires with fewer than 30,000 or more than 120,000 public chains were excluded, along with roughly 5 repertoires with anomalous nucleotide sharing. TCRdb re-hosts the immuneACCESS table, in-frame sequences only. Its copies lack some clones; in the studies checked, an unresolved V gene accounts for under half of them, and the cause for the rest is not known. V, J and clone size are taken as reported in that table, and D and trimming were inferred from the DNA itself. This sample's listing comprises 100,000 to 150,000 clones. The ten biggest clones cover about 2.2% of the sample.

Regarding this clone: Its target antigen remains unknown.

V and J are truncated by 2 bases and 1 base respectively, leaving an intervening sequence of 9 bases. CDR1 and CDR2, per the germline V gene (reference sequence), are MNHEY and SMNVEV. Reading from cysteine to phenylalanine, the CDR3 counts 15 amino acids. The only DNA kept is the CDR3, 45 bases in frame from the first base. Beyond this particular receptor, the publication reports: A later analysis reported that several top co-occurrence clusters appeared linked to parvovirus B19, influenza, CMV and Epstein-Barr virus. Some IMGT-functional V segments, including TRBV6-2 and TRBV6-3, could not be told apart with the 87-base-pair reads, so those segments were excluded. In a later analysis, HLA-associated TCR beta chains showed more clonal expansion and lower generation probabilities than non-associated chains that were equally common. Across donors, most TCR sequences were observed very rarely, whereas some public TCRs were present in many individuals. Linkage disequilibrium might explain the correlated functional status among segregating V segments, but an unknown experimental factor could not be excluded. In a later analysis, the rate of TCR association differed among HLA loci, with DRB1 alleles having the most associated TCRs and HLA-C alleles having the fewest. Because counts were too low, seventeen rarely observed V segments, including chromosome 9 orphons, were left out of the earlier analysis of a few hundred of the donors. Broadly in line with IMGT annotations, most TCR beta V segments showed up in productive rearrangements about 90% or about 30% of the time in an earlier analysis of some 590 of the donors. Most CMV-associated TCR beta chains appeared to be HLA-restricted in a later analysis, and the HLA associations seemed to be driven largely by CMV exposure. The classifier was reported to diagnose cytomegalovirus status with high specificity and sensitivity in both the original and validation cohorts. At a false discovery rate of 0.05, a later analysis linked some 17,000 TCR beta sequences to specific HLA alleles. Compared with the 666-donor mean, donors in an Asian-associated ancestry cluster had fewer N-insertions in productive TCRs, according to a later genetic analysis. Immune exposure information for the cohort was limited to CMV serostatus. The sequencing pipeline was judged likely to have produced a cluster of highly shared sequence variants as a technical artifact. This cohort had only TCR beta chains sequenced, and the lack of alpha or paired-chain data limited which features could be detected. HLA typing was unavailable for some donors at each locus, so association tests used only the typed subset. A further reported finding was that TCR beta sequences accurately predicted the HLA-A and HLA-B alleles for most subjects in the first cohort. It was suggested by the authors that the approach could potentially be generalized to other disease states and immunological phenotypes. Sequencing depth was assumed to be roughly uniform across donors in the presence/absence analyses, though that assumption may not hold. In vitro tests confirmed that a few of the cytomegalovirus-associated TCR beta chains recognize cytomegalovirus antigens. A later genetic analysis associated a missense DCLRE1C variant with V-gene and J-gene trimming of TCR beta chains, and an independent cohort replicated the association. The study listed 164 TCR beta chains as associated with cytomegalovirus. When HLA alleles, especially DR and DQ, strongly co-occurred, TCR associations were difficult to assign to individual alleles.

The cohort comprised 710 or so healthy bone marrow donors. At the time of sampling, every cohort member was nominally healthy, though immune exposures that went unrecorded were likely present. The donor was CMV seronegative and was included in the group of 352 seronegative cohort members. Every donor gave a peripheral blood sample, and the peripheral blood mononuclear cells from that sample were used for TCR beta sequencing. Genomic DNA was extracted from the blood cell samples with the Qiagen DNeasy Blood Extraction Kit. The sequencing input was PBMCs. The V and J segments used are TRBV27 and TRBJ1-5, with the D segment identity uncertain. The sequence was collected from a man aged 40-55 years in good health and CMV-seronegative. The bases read TGTGCCAGCAGTTTACTGGCAACGAGCAATCAGCCCCAGCATTTT. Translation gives CASSLLATSNQPQHF.